A single sample is the source of the 30 T cell receptor beta chains below, sequenced in a study of T-cell memory formation after mild COVID-19. TCRdb redid the calling of the 5' RACE reads with MiXCR, one entry per CDR3 protein. The table has more than 350,000 distinct CDR3 sequences, approximately 15% seen once; the top ten hold approximately 21%. Material for sequencing was PBMCs or a T cell subset sorted from them (not recorded which). The receptors here all came from a young man who had mild COVID-19 (a few samples of this study predate the infection). Cell type and time point are not known.

The chain's CDR3 is CASSRVGTEETQYF. In nucleotides, the CDR3 is TGTGCCAGCAGCAGGGTGGGGACGGAAGAGACCCAGTACTTC. This chain links TRBV5-5 with TRBJ2-5; D may match TRBD1 or TRBD2 (5 bases each). V gave up 4 bases and J gave up 3 bases, with 13 bases separating them. The CDR3 totals 14 residues. Germline loops: CDR1 SGHKS, CDR2 YYEKEE (reference sequence). Supplemented by reference TRBV5-5 and TRBJ2-5, the full variable domain reads DAGVTQSPTHLIKTRGQQVTLRCSPISGHKSVSWYQQVLGQGPQFIFQYYEKEERGRGNFPDRFSARQFPNYSSELNVNALLLGDSALYLCASSRVGTEETQYFGPGTRLLVL.

In this sample, this clonotype turned up a few times. V and J are TRBV6-2 or TRBV6-3 and TRBJ1-2; possible D gene TRBD1, 5 bases. The CDR3 runs to 10 residues. Trimming stripped 11 bases from V and 8 bases from J, with 12 bases between. Germline-derived CDR1 and CDR2 are MNHEY and SVGEGT. The CDR3 nucleotides are TGTGCCGTTGGGGCCCGAGGCTACACCTTC. Amino acid sequence: CAVGARGYTF.

Only a few counts were recorded for this clonotype. The J gene is TRBJ1-2, the V gene TRBV6-5; D may be TRBD1 (6 bases). V was trimmed by 4 bases and J by 3 bases, leaving 12 bases between them. The V gene's germline CDR1 is MNHEY and CDR2 SVGAGI. This CDR3 has 14 amino acids. The CDR3 region is CASSFDWGHYGYTF. The CDR3, as DNA: TGTGCCAGCAGTTTCGACTGGGGGCACTATGGCTACACCTTC.

CDR3 bases: TGTGCCAGCTCGAGAGCGGGGGGTTCGGAGACCCAGTACTTC. This encodes CASSRAGGSETQYF. V gene TRBV9 combines with J gene TRBJ2-5; 9 bases are a match to TRBD2. The germline CDR1 and CDR2 sequences are SGDLS and YYNGEE. V lost 7 bases and J lost 5; bases outside the gene matches: 9. CDR3 size: 14 residues.

CDR3 nucleotide sequence: TGTGCCAGCAGTTTAACAGGAGGACCTGGAGAGACCCAGTACTTC. Translating it yields CASSLTGGPGETQYF. The J gene is TRBJ2-5, the V gene TRBV27; D might be TRBD1 or TRBD2, each matching 5 bases. The CDR3 spans 15 residues. With 2 bases removed from V and 4 bases from J, the gap between germline ends came to 14 bases. Germline-derived CDR1 and CDR2 are MNHEY and SMNVEV (reference sequence).

This clonotype was found a few times. The chain combines TRBV6-2 or TRBV6-3 with TRBJ1-2; D gene uncertain. In germline, CDR1 is MNHEY, CDR2 SVGEGT. This CDR3 has 12 residues. The ends were cut back, 5 bases at V and 6 bases at J, with 10 bases in the middle. CDR3: CASSHTGDGYTF. The CDR3 DNA is TGTGCCAGCAGTCACACCGGTGATGGCTACACCTTC.

The chain has TRBV6-2 or TRBV6-3 and TRBJ2-3, with D tentatively TRBD2 (5 bases). CDR3 length equals 14 residues. V shed 5 bases and J shed 4 bases, with 13 bases lying between them. Germline lookup yields CDR1 MNHEY and CDR2 SVGEGT. CDR3 residues: CASSRRTPPDTQYF. The CDR3 bases are TGTGCCAGCAGTCGTAGGACTCCGCCAGATACGCAGTATTTT.

This chain joins TRBV5-6 and TRBJ1-2; D is undetermined. Per the germline V gene, CDR1 is SGHDT and CDR2 is YYEEEE. The CDR3 totals 12 residues. The germline V and J ends were trimmed by 2 bases and 2 bases, with 4 bases remaining between them. The CDR3 here is CASSFRNYGYTF. As DNA, the CDR3 is TGTGCCAGCAGCTTCCGGAACTATGGCTACACCTTC.

This clonotype has a handful of counts. The genes are TRBV6-6 and TRBJ1-5, with TRBD1 as a possible D gene (5 bases). Trimming removed 3 bases from V and 0 bases from J, with 9 bases in between. CDR3 length: 15 amino acids. The germline V gene encodes CDR1 MNHNY and CDR2 SVGAGI (reference sequence). CDR3 nucleotides: TGTGCCAGCAGTTATGGGGGTTATAGCAATCAGCCCCAGCATTTT. As protein: CASSYGGYSNQPQHF.

The genes are TRBV6-2 or TRBV6-3 and TRBJ2-7; the D is unclear. This CDR3 spans 13 amino acids. CDR1 is MNHEY and CDR2 is SVGEGT in the germline V gene. Trimming left V 5 bases short and J 0 bases short, with 8 bases between. Here the CDR3 reads CASSRRNSYEQYV. For the CDR3, the DNA is TGTGCCAGCAGTCGCAGGAACTCCTACGAGCAGTACGTC.

The V gene is TRBV13, the J gene TRBJ1-5, with 7 positions matching TRBD1. CDR1 is PRHDT, CDR2 FYEKMQ, per germline (reference sequence). V lost 0 bases to trimming and J lost 1 base; unmatched junction nucleotides: 0. The CDR3 runs 15 residues. The CDR3 sequence: CASSLGQGSNQPQHF. In DNA form, the CDR3 reads TGTGCCAGCAGCTTAGGACAGGGGAGCAATCAGCCCCAGCATTTT.

This clonotype came up many times. The V and J genes are TRBV6-2 or TRBV6-3 and TRBJ1-1; 7 positions match TRBD1. V shed 4 bases and J 4 bases; nucleotides not matched to a gene: 3. This CDR3 contains 13 residues. Germline loops: CDR1 MNHEY, CDR2 SVGEGT. This CDR3 reads CASSFSGGTEAFF. The CDR3 DNA reads TGTGCCAGCAGTTTCTCAGGGGGCACTGAAGCTTTCTTT.

The CDR3, as DNA: TGTGCCAGCACCTCTCATTTCGGCAGGGTGGTTGGAAATGAGCAGTTCTTC. Protein product: CASTSHFGRVVGNEQFF. The chain joins TRBV6-2 or TRBV6-3 to TRBJ2-1, with D perhaps matching TRBD1 (5 bases). V lost 7 bases, J lost 7 bases, and 26 bases lay in between. This CDR3 is built from 17 residues. Looked up from germline, CDR1 is MNHEY and CDR2 is SVGEGT.

The rearrangement uses TRBV4-3 and TRBJ1-1; D remains unclear. In germline, CDR1 is LGHNA, CDR2 YSLEER. This CDR3 is 15 amino acids long. Trimming left V 1 base short and J 4 bases short, with 13 bases between. The CDR3 DNA reads TGCGCCAGCAGCCAAGGCCACCTACCCGGCACTGAAGCTTTCTTT. It is translated as CASSQGHLPGTEAFF.

The chain employs TRBV20-1 and TRBJ2-1, with TRBD2 identical over 11 bases. V shed 1 base, J shed 2 bases, and the junction held 1 base outside the gene matches. This CDR3 comprises 15 residues. Germline V CDR1 and CDR2: DFQATT, SNEGSKA (reference sequence). For the CDR3, the DNA is TGCAGTGCTAGAGTGGGACTAGCGGCCTACAATGAGCAGTTCTTC. Translating gives CSARVGLAAYNEQFF.

The CDR3 loop reads CASSQSRDNEQFF. DNA of the CDR3: TGTGCCAGCAGCCAAAGTCGGGACAATGAGCAGTTCTTC. The chain recombines TRBV3-1 with TRBJ2-1; D not resolved. The V gene lost 2 bases and the J gene lost 5 bases, with 7 bases spanning the gap. Germline V lookup: CDR1 LGHDT, CDR2 YNNKEL (reference sequence). The CDR3 runs to 13 residues.

The rearrangement links TRBV7-2 to TRBJ1-5, with D unresolved. This CDR3 contains 15 residues. V lost 2 bases and J lost 4, with 12 bases in between. CDR1 is SGHTA and CDR2 is FQGNSA in the germline V gene. CDR3 DNA: TGTGCCAGCAGCTTAAGTTCCGGACTAAATCAGCCCCAGCATTTT. Residues: CASSLSSGLNQPQHF. Combining the CDR3 with reference TRBV7-2 and TRBJ1-5 gives the whole variable domain GAGVSQSPSNKVTEKGKDVELRCDPISGHTALYWYRQSLGQGLEFLIYFQGNSAPDKSGLPSDRFSAERTGGSVSTLTIQRTQQEDSAVYLCASSLSSGLNQPQHFGDGTRLSIL.

V is TRBV7-6 and J is TRBJ2-1, with 8 positions matching TRBD1. Trimming removed 4 bases from V and 5 bases from J; junction bases left unmatched: 7. The CDR3 length is 15 residues. Looked up from germline, CDR1 is SGHVS and CDR2 is FNYEAQ. The CDR3 is CASSSRQGLDNEQFF. The CDR3 coding sequence is TGTGCCAGCAGCTCGCGACAGGGGTTGGACAATGAGCAGTTCTTC.

This sequence joins TRBV6-2 or TRBV6-3 and TRBJ2-3; no reliable D call. Germline V lookup: CDR1 MNHEY, CDR2 SVGEGT. Trimming left V 3 bases short and J 0 bases short, with 7 bases between. This CDR3 has 14 residues. This CDR3 reads CASSYARSTDTQYF. Here the CDR3 DNA reads TGTGCCAGCAGTTATGCGCGGAGCACAGATACGCAGTATTTT.

This sequence joins TRBV9 and TRBJ2-3, with a tentative D call TRBD1 (5 bases). This CDR3 has 17 residues. V lost 0 bases and J 2 bases, leaving 16 bases between the germline ends. Germline values: CDR1 SGDLS, CDR2 YYNGEE. The CDR3 nucleotides are TGTGCCAGCAGCGTAGGAGGACGGGCAGGGAACACAGATACGCAGTATTTT. This encodes CASSVGGRAGNTDTQYF.

This clonotype appeared a few times. The chain is built from TRBV4-1 and TRBJ2-2; TRBD1 or TRBD2 may be the D gene (5 bases each). This CDR3 has 15 amino acids. Trimming took off 3 bases at V and 4 bases at J, with 12 bases between the two ends. Germline CDR1 and CDR2: MGHRA and YSYEKL. The DNA of the CDR3 is TGCGCCAGCAGCCACGGAGGTAGGGGCACCGGGGAGCTGTTTTTT. It specifies CASSHGGRGTGELFF.

This chain joins TRBV20-1 and TRBJ1-1, with 7 bases that match TRBD1. Germline lookup yields CDR1 DFQATT and CDR2 SNEGSKA (reference sequence). The CDR3 totals 16 residues. Trimming at V came to 6 bases and at J to 3 bases, leaving 16 bases not matched to a gene. DNA of the CDR3: TGCAGTGCAACACTCCGGGACAGAATATTGCACACTGAAGCTTTCTTT. This codes for CSATLRDRILHTEAFF.

As to this clonotype: It is unclear where the CDR3 begins or ends on the DNA, so no DNA is shown, and the CDR3 is as TCRdb lists it. V is TRBV19 and J is TRBJ1-2; whether TRBD1, the table's D call, matches the DNA was not checked. Termini included, the CDR3 measures 14 amino acids. Germline CDR1 reads LNHDA; CDR2 reads SQIVND (reference sequence). The chain's CDR3 is CASTSVTGGYGYTF.

This clonotype was observed many times. The J gene is TRBJ2-3, the V gene TRBV5-1, with D unresolved. Trimming pared 4 bases from V and 7 bases from J, leaving 10 bases between. The CDR3 spans 12 residues. Germline V gene lookup returns CDR1 SGHRS and CDR2 YFSETQ. CDR3 sequence: CASSPGPYTQYF. The CDR3, as DNA: TGCGCCAGCAGCCCTGGACCATATACGCAGTATTTT.

This clonotype was counted a few times. The CDR3 region has the DNA TGTGCCAGCAGCTTACCCACCCCCAGGGGGCGGGTAAATGAGCAGTTCTTC. Its translation is CASSLPTPRGRVNEQFF. The chain combines TRBV11-1 with TRBJ2-1, with 8 bases identical to TRBD1. The CDR3 extends over 17 amino acids. CDR1 SGHAT and CDR2 FQDESV come from the germline V gene (reference sequence). The V and J ends lost 2 bases and 7 bases, in that order; junction bases with no gene match: 13. Full variable domain (rest looked up from reference TRBV11-1 and TRBJ2-1): EAEVAQSPRYKITEKSQAVAFWCDPISGHATLYWYRQILGQGPELLVQFQDESVVDDSQLPKDRFSAERLKGVDSTLKIQPAELGDSAMYLCASSLPTPRGRVNEQFFGPGTRLTVL.

The V and J genes are TRBV29-1 and TRBJ2-5; D might be TRBD1 (6 bases). Germline lookup yields CDR1 SQVTM and CDR2 ANQGSEA. The germline V and J ends were trimmed by 7 bases and 3 bases, with 21 bases remaining between them. This CDR3 has 15 residues. CDR3 in DNA: TGCAGCGGCGATTTAGGGGGTGGCGGTGAAGAGACCCAGTACTTC. Translation: CSGDLGGGGEETQYF. Filled out from reference TRBV29-1 and TRBJ2-5, the complete variable domain reads SAVISQKPSRDICQRGTSLTIQCQVDSQVTMMFWYRQQPGQSLTLIATANQGSEATYESGFVIDKFPISRPNLTFSTLTVSNMSPEDSSIYLCSGDLGGGGEETQYFGPGTRLLVL.

This sequence joins TRBV11-3 and TRBJ2-2; D not certain. This CDR3 region has 14 residues. Germline V gene data show CDR1 as SGHNT and CDR2 as YENEEA. V gave up 0 bases and J gave up 6 bases, with 8 bases separating them. Written as DNA, the CDR3 is TGTGCCAGCAGCTTAGAGGACCGCTCCGGGGAGCTGTTTTTT. Translated, it gives CASSLEDRSGELFF.

The chain recombines TRBV19 with TRBJ2-1; D uncertain. This CDR3 has 15 residues. Germline V gene sequence: CDR1 LNHDA, CDR2 SQIVND (reference sequence). V was trimmed by 1 base and J by 0 bases, leaving 7 bases between them. CDR3 in amino acids: CASSIAVSSYNEQFF. As DNA, the CDR3 is TGTGCCAGTAGTATAGCCGTTAGCTCCTACAATGAGCAGTTCTTC. Full variable domain (rest looked up from reference TRBV19 and TRBJ2-1): DGGITQSPKYLFRKEGQNVTLSCEQNLNHDAMYWYRQDPGQGLRLIYYSQIVNDFQKGDIAEGYSVSREKKESFPLTVTSAQKNPTAFYLCASSIAVSSYNEQFFGPGTRLTVL.

This clonotype was observed at least ten times. This chain uses TRBV6-2 or TRBV6-3 with TRBJ2-1; no clear D gene. This CDR3 spans 10 amino acids. Germline CDR1 and CDR2: MNHEY and SVGEGT. Trimming removed 9 bases from V and 10 bases from J, with 10 bases in between. DNA for the CDR3: TGTGCCAGGGACGCTCGCGAGCAGTTCTTC. This encodes CARDAREQFF.

This clonotype occurred a few times. Here the CDR3 reads CASSSVPFGKETQYF. The CDR3 bases are TGTGCCAGCAGCTCCGTCCCATTTGGGAAAGAGACCCAGTACTTC. This chain connects TRBV11-2 to TRBJ2-5; D remains unclear. Deletions cut 4 bases from V and 3 bases from J, with 15 bases between. Germline CDR1 and CDR2: SGHAT and FQNNGV. The CDR3 is 15 residues long.